What follows are 26 T cell receptor beta chains derived from one specimen sequenced in a study of blood T cell repertoires in COVID-19. Produced via immunoSEQ multiplex PCR; TCRdb's table is partial and in-frame only. Among around 200,000 clones listed, around 85% were seen once. What was sequenced was PBMCs or T cells enriched from blood (not recorded which). These TCRs come from a man in his forties who had recovered from COVID-19.

The V and J genes are TRBV7-9 and TRBJ1-2, with D possibly TRBD1 on 6 matching bases. This CDR3 has 13 residues. V was pared by 5 bases and J by 4 bases, with 11 bases between. Germline V gives CDR1 SEHNR, CDR2 FQNEAQ (reference sequence). Written as DNA, the CDR3 is TGTGCCAGCAGCCTCCGGGACACCTATGGCTACACCTTC. The encoded protein is CASSLRDTYGYTF.

This chain links TRBV10-3 with TRBJ2-7; 7 bases line up with TRBD1. Losses at the gene ends were 6 bases for V and 5 bases for J; bases not matched to a gene: 10. Looked up from germline, CDR1 is ENHRY and CDR2 is SYGVKD. The CDR3 contains 14 residues. Here the CDR3 reads CAIRWDSFSDEQYF. DNA of the CDR3: TGTGCCATCAGATGGGACAGTTTCTCTGACGAGCAGTACTTC.

The rearrangement uses TRBV7-2 and TRBJ2-7, with D maybe TRBD2 (6 bases). The germline V gene has CDR1 SGHTA and CDR2 FQGNSA. The V and J ends lost 2 bases and 2 bases respectively, with 7 bases between them. The CDR3 is 13 amino acids. The CDR3 sequence: CASSLTGAYEQYF. For the CDR3, the DNA is TGTGCCAGCAGCTTAACGGGAGCCTACGAGCAGTACTTC.

Only a few counts were recorded for this clone. The J gene is TRBJ1-4, the V gene TRBV2, with D unresolved. V was trimmed by 7 bases and J by 5 bases, leaving 5 bases between them. The germline V gene encodes CDR1 SNHLY and CDR2 FYNNEI. The CDR3 is made up of 11 amino acids. The DNA for the CDR3 is TGTGCCAGCAAACAGAATGAAAAACTGTTTTTT. Translation gives CASKQNEKLFF.

This clone has just a few counts. J is TRBJ2-7 and V is TRBV9, with no clear D. The germline V and J ends were trimmed by 0 bases and 0 bases, with 13 bases remaining between them. The germline gives CDR1 SGDLS, CDR2 YYNGEE. CDR3 length: 16 residues. The CDR3 loop reads CASSVGQALSSYEQYF. Here the CDR3 DNA reads TGTGCCAGCAGCGTAGGGCAGGCCCTCAGCTCCTACGAGCAGTACTTC.

The chain joins TRBV27 to TRBJ2-7; the D gene is possibly TRBD1 (5 bases). CDR1 MNHEY and CDR2 SMNVEV come from the germline V gene (reference sequence). Trimming took off 0 bases at V and 7 bases at J, with 16 bases between the two ends. The CDR3 runs 15 residues. The CDR3 bases are TGTGCCAGCAGTTTATCGACGGAAGGGGTTGGGGAGCAGTACTTC. Protein: CASSLSTEGVGEQYF.

The rearrangement uses TRBV2 and TRBJ1-4; TRBD1 agrees at 8 bases. The CDR3 spans 16 residues. Unmatched junction bases numbered 12, after V lost 7 bases and J lost 5 bases. The germline gives CDR1 SNHLY, CDR2 FYNNEI. CDR3 sequence (DNA): TGTGCCAGCACCCTGGACAGGGAATTTAGGAATGAAAAACTGTTTTTT. This codes for CASTLDREFRNEKLFF.

This clone was found a few times. The V call is TRBV25-1, the J call TRBJ1-5; weak D call: TRBD1 (5 bases). This CDR3 region has 14 residues. Deletions cut 4 bases from V and 0 bases from J, with 7 bases between. The germline gives CDR1 MGHDK, CDR2 SYGVNS. The CDR3 DNA reads as TGTGCCAGCAGTGGGCAGGGTAGCAATCAGCCCCAGCATTTT. Translated: CASSGQGSNQPQHF.

This chain uses TRBV10-3 with TRBJ1-2; 9 bases map to TRBD1. CDR1 ENHRY and CDR2 SYGVKD come from the germline V gene. The CDR3 runs to 18 residues. V lost 0 bases to trimming and J lost 1 base; unmatched junction nucleotides: 9. Here the CDR3 DNA reads TGTGCCATCAGTGAGTCAAAAGGGACAGGGACGCTTAACTATGGCTACACCTTC. Protein: CAISESKGTGTLNYGYTF.

V is TRBV19 and J is TRBJ2-7; D possibly corresponds to TRBD1 (5 bases). Germline CDR1 and CDR2: LNHDA and SQIVND (reference sequence). V gave up 3 bases and J gave up 3 bases, with 15 bases separating them. This CDR3 has 15 residues. The CDR3 region has the DNA TGTGCCAGTAGTATTCGGCAGGGTAGAAGCTACGAGCAGTACTTC. Translation gives CASSIRQGRSYEQYF.

The chain links TRBV7-6 to TRBJ2-7, with 10 bases identical to TRBD2. Trimming at V came to 1 base and at J to 5 bases, leaving 2 bases not matched to a gene. Per the germline V gene, CDR1 is SGHVS and CDR2 is FNYEAQ. CDR3 length equals 14 residues. CDR3 loop: CASSLEAGGDEQYF. The CDR3 nucleotides read TGTGCCAGCAGCTTAGAAGCGGGAGGGGACGAGCAGTACTTC.

The V and J genes are TRBV29-1 and TRBJ2-3, with no clear D. This CDR3 is built from 14 residues. Trimming left V 0 bases short and J 1 base short, with 8 bases between. Germline V gene sequence: CDR1 SQVTM, CDR2 ANQGSEA. CDR3 coding DNA: TGCAGCGTTGAAGAGGTATCAGGCACAGATACGCAGTATTTT. The encoded protein is CSVEEVSGTDTQYF.

This chain links TRBV4-2 with TRBJ2-7; D is possibly TRBD1 (6 bases). Germline V lookup: CDR1 LGHNA, CDR2 YNFKEQ. The CDR3 sequence is 16 residues long. The V end lost 4 bases, the J end lost 0 bases, and 16 bases lay between the germline ends. The chain's CDR3 is CASSPTSGQLSYEQYF. In DNA form, the CDR3 reads TGTGCCAGCAGCCCTACCTCTGGACAGCTCTCCTACGAGCAGTACTTC.

V and J are TRBV4-2 and TRBJ1-5, with 10 positions matching TRBD1. The CDR3 is 18 residues long. Germline-derived CDR1 and CDR2 are LGHNA and YNFKEQ. Germline trimming cut 0 bases from V and 5 bases from J; bases unmatched to any gene: 10. The CDR3 loop is CASSQEDGATGGDQPQHF. The CDR3 bases are TGTGCCAGCAGCCAAGAGGATGGGGCGACAGGGGGCGATCAGCCCCAGCATTTT.

This chain connects TRBV7-9 to TRBJ2-2; TRBD2 agrees at 12 bases. J lost 4 bases, V lost 5 bases, and 8 bases had no gene match. The CDR3 loop spans 17 amino acids. The germline V gene encodes CDR1 SEHNR and CDR2 FQNEAQ (reference sequence). The CDR3 nucleotides read TGTGCCAGCAGCCTAGAGGGACTAGCGGGTGGCACCGGGGAGCTGTTTTTT. Protein product: CASSLEGLAGGTGELFF. The full variable domain, in which reference TRBV7-9 and TRBJ2-2 provide the parts outside the CDR3, is DTGVSQNPRHKITKRGQNVTFRCDPISEHNRLYWYRQTLGQGPEFLTYFQNEAQLEKSRLLSDRFSAERPKGSFSTLEIQRTEQGDSAMYLCASSLEGLAGGTGELFFGEGSRLTVL.

This rearrangement joins TRBV7-2 to TRBJ2-7; the D is unclear. The CDR3 loop spans 14 amino acids. Per germline, CDR1 SGHTA and CDR2 FQGNSA. V was pared by 5 bases and J by 0 bases, with 11 bases between. CDR3 DNA sequence: TGTGCCAGCAGCCCCACGGGTAGCTCCTACGAGCAGTACTTC. It specifies CASSPTGSSYEQYF.

The chain combines TRBV5-6 with TRBJ1-1; D perhaps matches TRBD1 (6 bases). The CDR3 is made up of 16 amino acids. With 0 bases removed from V and 4 bases from J, the gap between germline ends came to 16 bases. Germline-derived CDR1 and CDR2 are SGHDT and YYEEEE. CDR3 protein: CASSLGGYRVGTEAFF. The CDR3 DNA follows: TGTGCCAGCAGCTTGGGGGGTTACAGGGTCGGCACTGAAGCTTTCTTT.

The chain combines TRBV21-1 with TRBJ1-2; no check of the table's D call, TRBD1, against the DNA was made. TRBV21-1 represents a pseudogene. The CDR3 has 15 amino acids. DNA of the CDR3: TGTGCCAGCACCTTCGGACAGATAGAAAACTATGGCTACACCTTC. Translated: CASTFGQIENYGYTF.

The rearrangement joins TRBV5-1 to TRBJ2-3; D is unclear. The germline V and J ends were trimmed by 4 bases and 4 bases, with 7 bases remaining between them. The germline CDR1 and CDR2 sequences are SGHRS and YFSETQ. This CDR3 spans 12 amino acids. As DNA, the CDR3 is TGCGCCAGCAGCCAAGAGGCAGATACGCAGTATTTT. Translated: CASSQEADTQYF.

This clone has more than one count but fewer than ten. This chain uses TRBV2 with TRBJ2-3; D may be TRBD2 (5 bases). The germline V gene encodes CDR1 SNHLY and CDR2 FYNNEI. V was cut by 7 bases and J by 0 bases, with 14 bases left in between. The CDR3 totals 15 residues. The CDR3 DNA reads TGTGCCAGCACTACTAAGGGCGGGAGCACAGATACGCAGTATTTT. As protein: CASTTKGGSTDTQYF.

The CDR3 spells CASSQPGLADNEQFF. DNA for the CDR3: TGTGCCAGCAGCCAACCGGGACTAGCGGACAATGAGCAGTTCTTC. This chain connects TRBV14 to TRBJ2-1, with TRBD2 identical over 11 bases. This CDR3 has 15 residues. After removal of 2 bases from V and 5 bases from J, the junction contained 2 bases not matched to a gene. The germline V gene has CDR1 SGHDN and CDR2 FVKESK.

V and J are TRBV6-5 and TRBJ1-1; no definite D call. Germline CDR1 reads MNHEY; CDR2 reads SVGAGI. V dropped 8 bases and J dropped 1 base, with 11 bases sitting between them. CDR3 length: 13 residues. CDR3 sequence reads: CASGGRTNTEAFF. In DNA form, the CDR3 reads TGTGCCAGCGGAGGTCGAACGAACACTGAAGCTTTCTTT.

This clone showed up just once. J is TRBJ2-3 and V is TRBV19; D call uncertain. Germline V gives CDR1 LNHDA, CDR2 SQIVND (reference sequence). The length of the CDR3 is 14 residues. Trimming cost V 7 bases and J 0 bases, with 11 bases left between them. The CDR3 DNA reads TGTGCCAGTACCGATTTACGGAGCACAGATACGCAGTATTTT. Amino acid sequence: CASTDLRSTDTQYF.

Details on this clone: Other DNA sequences in the sample encode the same CDR3. The chain couples TRBV25-1 to TRBJ1-4; D is possibly TRBD1 (5 bases). This CDR3 is built from 14 residues. V was clipped by 3 bases and J by 7 bases, with 12 bases between them. Germline CDR1 is MGHDK and CDR2 is SYGVNS. The DNA of the CDR3 is TGTGCCAGCAGTGAGGCAGGGTCCGGTGAAAAACTGTTTTTT. As protein: CASSEAGSGEKLFF.

The rearrangement joins TRBV4-1 to TRBJ1-3; the match to TRBD1 covers 12 bases. The CDR3 spans 16 residues. Germline CDR1 and CDR2: MGHRA and YSYEKL. V lost 3 bases, J lost 4 bases, and 4 bases stayed unmatched. CDR3 protein: CASSQPGQGAGNTIYF. CDR3 sequence (DNA): TGCGCCAGCAGCCAGCCGGGACAGGGGGCCGGAAACACCATATATTTT.

V gene TRBV7-2 combines with J gene TRBJ1-2; D uncertain. Germline CDR1 is SGHTA and CDR2 is FQGNSA. The CDR3 extends over 14 amino acids. Trimming shortened V by 2 bases and J by 4 bases, and 11 bases separated the two germline ends. The CDR3 nucleotides are TGTGCCAGCAGCTTACTGGAGGTAAGCTATGGCTACACCTTC. Translating it yields CASSLLEVSYGYTF.